Shown below are 29 T cell receptor beta chains from a single sample sequenced in a study of T cells in Graves' hyperthyroidism and ophthalmopathy. There were TCR beta CDR3 regions amplified from RNA transcripts. TCR CDR3 regions were first amplified by RT-PCR with HTBI primers. TCRdb fed the multiplex PCR reads into MiXCR, producing one record per CDR3 protein. The sample comprises more than 500,000 distinct CDR3 sequences, 40% to 55% of which are singletons, and around 17% rests with the top ten. Sample: peripheral blood or thyroid tissue (not recorded which). The receptors stem from an adult woman with Graves' disease, either hyperthyroidism or ophthalmopathy (not recorded which).

The rearrangement joins TRBV29-1 to TRBJ1-1; perhaps TRBD1 as D (5 bases). V lost 3 bases, J lost 6 bases, and 11 bases lay in between. This CDR3 has 12 amino acids. Looked up from germline, CDR1 is SQVTM and CDR2 is ANQGSEA. The CDR3 protein is CSVDPDKAEAFF. For the CDR3, the DNA is TGCAGCGTTGACCCGGACAAGGCTGAAGCTTTCTTT.

The rearrangement links TRBV19 to TRBJ2-6; possible D gene TRBD2, 6 bases. The CDR3 consists of 14 residues. The germline V gene has CDR1 LNHDA and CDR2 SQIVND (reference sequence). Trimming removed 3 bases from V and 11 bases from J, with 14 bases in between. CDR3 DNA: TGTGCCAGTAGTATGGGACGGGGGAACTACGTCCTGACTTTC. Translating gives CASSMGRGNYVLTF.

Ten or more counts support this clonotype. For the CDR3, the DNA is TGTGCCAGCAGGGTACAGACCCAGTACTTC. Its translation is CASRVQTQYF. The chain links TRBV2 to TRBJ2-5; D ambiguous. Germline CDR1 reads SNHLY; CDR2 reads FYNNEI. This CDR3 is 10 amino acids long. Trimming stripped 6 bases from V and 6 bases from J, with 5 bases between. Full variable domain (rest looked up from reference TRBV2 and TRBJ2-5): EPEVTQTPSHQVTQMGQEVILRCVPISNHLYFYWYRQILGQKVEFLVSFYNNEISEKSEIFDDQFSVERPDGSNFTLKIRSTKLEDSAMYFCASRVQTQYFGPGTRLLVL.

CDR3 loop: CAITGTVGNQPQHF. The CDR3 bases are TGTGCCATAACAGGGACGGTGGGCAATCAGCCCCAGCATTTT. The rearrangement joins TRBV24-1 to TRBJ1-5, with D maybe TRBD1 (6 bases). In germline, CDR1 is KGHDR, CDR2 SFDVKD. This CDR3 has 14 amino acids. With 11 bases removed from V and 2 bases from J, the gap between germline ends came to 15 bases.

V and J are TRBV7-9 and TRBJ2-3, with 7 positions matching TRBD2. The length of the CDR3 is 15 residues. J lost 2 bases, V lost 1 base, and 3 bases had no gene match. Germline CDR1 reads SEHNR; CDR2 reads FQNEAQ (reference sequence). CDR3 coding DNA: TGTGCCAGCAGCTTAGACGGGACTACCACAGATACGCAGTATTTT. As protein: CASSLDGTTTDTQYF.

This clonotype was recorded many times. CDR3: CASSDELAGLSTEAFF. The CDR3 DNA reads TGTGCCAGCAGTGACGAATTAGCAGGTCTAAGTACTGAAGCTTTCTTT. The V gene is TRBV2, the J gene TRBJ1-1, with D unresolved. In germline, CDR1 is SNHLY, CDR2 FYNNEI. The CDR3 is 16 amino acids. The V gene lost 3 bases and the J gene lost 5 bases, with 19 bases spanning the gap.

As for this clonotype: This clone may be a read error of a much larger clone one base away. The chain links TRBV4-2 to TRBJ1-2, with 9 bases identical to TRBD1. The length of the CDR3 is 15 residues. Germline CDR1 LGHNA, CDR2 YNFKEQ. V shed 4 bases and J 5 bases; nucleotides not matched to a gene: 8. Here the CDR3 DNA reads TGTGCCAGCAGCCCCGGACAGGGGCCTTTATATGGCTACACCTTC. This codes for CASSPGQGPLYGYTF.

This chain uses TRBV7-8 with TRBJ1-1; D is unclear. Looked up from germline, CDR1 is SGHVS and CDR2 is FQNEAQ. CDR3 length equals 16 residues. Trimming removed 2 bases at V and 0 bases at J, with 13 bases between. The CDR3 DNA reads TGTGCCAGCAGCTTATTCCTTCGGGAAGTGAACACTGAAGCTTTCTTT. This codes for CASSLFLREVNTEAFF. The variable domain in full, with the rest retrieved from reference TRBV7-8 and TRBJ1-1, is GAGVSQSPRYKVAKRGQDVALRCDPISGHVSLFWYQQALGQGPEFLTYFQNEAQLDKSGLPSDRFFAERPEGSVSTLKIQRTQQEDSAVYLCASSLFLREVNTEAFFGQGTRLTVV.

This chain connects TRBV11-3 to TRBJ2-5; a weak D match, TRBD2 (6 bases). This CDR3 comprises 14 residues. From germline, CDR1 is SGHNT and CDR2 YENEEA. Trimming left V 2 bases short and J 8 bases short, with 15 bases between. This CDR3 is CASSLRTGEATQYF. The CDR3 DNA reads as TGTGCCAGCAGCTTAAGGACGGGAGAGGCCACCCAGTACTTC.

Turning to this clonotype: The germline gene is not matched at one end of the junction; a read error may be the cause. The CDR3, as DNA: TGTGCCAGCAACTTGGAAGGGGATTACGGCTATGGCTACACCTTC. Amino acids: CASNLEGDYGYGYTF. This chain uses TRBV5-5 with TRBJ1-2; D possibly corresponds to TRBD1 (5 bases). The CDR3 is 15 residues long. The germline V gene encodes CDR1 SGHKS and CDR2 YYEKEE (reference sequence).

This clonotype has more than one count but fewer than ten. This chain joins TRBV6-5 and TRBJ1-3; no clear D. Deletions cut 7 bases from V and 1 base from J, with 14 bases between. The germline V gene has CDR1 MNHEY and CDR2 SVGAGI. The CDR3 sequence is 15 residues long. In DNA form, the CDR3 reads TGTGCCAGCATAGGCAAGGGAGGTTCTGGAAACACCATATATTTT. It is translated as CASIGKGGSGNTIYF.

The chain uses TRBV7-9 and TRBJ1-6; D gene unclear. Trimming took 1 base from V and 13 from J, leaving 23 bases between them. The CDR3 consists of 17 residues. Germline CDR1 SEHNR, CDR2 FQNEAQ (reference sequence). The CDR3 nucleotides are TGTGCCAGCAGCTTAGGGAGTATGGACGCGGTACGGAGGCCCCTCCACTTT. Translating it yields CASSLGSMDAVRRPLHF.

In this sample, this clonotype turned up many times. V usage is TRBV5-6 and J usage is TRBJ2-7, with D hard to call. CDR3 size: 14 residues. Trimming took 0 bases from V and 3 from J, leaving 10 bases between them. The V gene's germline CDR1 is SGHDT and CDR2 YYEEEE. As DNA, the CDR3 is TGTGCCAGCAGCTTGGTATTCGACTTCTACGAGCAGTACTTC. Translation: CASSLVFDFYEQYF.

Ten or more counts support this clonotype. The rearrangement uses TRBV20-1 and TRBJ2-7; tentatively, D is TRBD1 (6 bases). The germline V and J ends were trimmed by 1 base and 5 bases, with 18 bases remaining between them. This CDR3 contains 15 residues. Looked up from germline, CDR1 is DFQATT and CDR2 is SNEGSKA (reference sequence). The CDR3 nucleotides are TGCAGTGCTAGAGGGGAATCAGGGGTCCACCACGAGCAGTACTTC. Translated, it gives CSARGESGVHHEQYF.

CDR3 protein: CASSLGYSLDTEAFF. The CDR3 coding sequence is TGTGCCAGCAGCTTGGGATACAGCCTAGACACTGAAGCTTTCTTT. The gene calls are TRBV11-2 and TRBJ1-1, with D uncertain. CDR3 length equals 15 residues. The V end was cut by 3 bases, the J end by 3 bases, with 14 bases between. Germline values: CDR1 SGHAT, CDR2 FQNNGV.

This clonotype has just one count. The J gene is TRBJ1-2, the V gene TRBV27; D might be TRBD1 (6 bases). Germline CDR1 MNHEY, CDR2 SMNVEV (reference sequence). Trimming removed 5 bases from V and 8 bases from J, with 15 bases in between. This CDR3 has 13 residues. This CDR3 reads CASSGRGQQGYTF. In DNA, the CDR3 is TGTGCCAGCAGTGGCAGGGGTCAGCAGGGCTACACCTTC.

This clonotype was detected a few times. A much larger clone lies one base from this, so it may be a read error. This chain's CDR3 is CASRISGPPLDYTF. The CDR3 nucleotides read TGTGCCAGCAGGATTTCCGGGCCCCCTTTGGACTACACCTTC. The V call is TRBV12-3 or TRBV12-4, the J call TRBJ1-2; D gene unclear. V dropped 6 bases and J dropped 10 bases, with 21 bases sitting between them. CDR3 size: 14 residues.

This clonotype was seen a few times. The rearrangement uses TRBV2 and TRBJ2-5; D uncertain. V was shortened by 1 base and J by 5 bases, with 11 bases between the two germline ends. The germline V gene encodes CDR1 SNHLY and CDR2 FYNNEI. There are 14 residues in the CDR3. The CDR3 DNA reads as TGTGCCAGCAGTGAAGGGTGGCAGTGGGAGACCCAGTACTTC. Amino acid sequence: CASSEGWQWETQYF.

This clonotype was seen at least ten times. The rearrangement joins TRBV20-1 to TRBJ1-2; TRBD1 matches 8 bases. Germline trimming cut 3 bases from V and 3 bases from J; bases unmatched to any gene: 3. This CDR3 has 13 amino acids. Germline CDR1 reads DFQATT; CDR2 reads SNEGSKA (reference sequence). CDR3 amino acids: CSARDRVDYGYTF. The CDR3 DNA is TGCAGTGCTAGGGACAGGGTTGACTATGGCTACACCTTC.

The gene calls are TRBV7-8 and TRBJ2-7, with 8 bases matching TRBD1. Germline V gene sequence: CDR1 SGHVS, CDR2 FQNEAQ. The CDR3 spans 15 residues. The ends lost 5 bases at V and 5 bases at J; junction bases unmatched: 11. The CDR3: CASSQAIGQGHEQYF. CDR3 nucleotides: TGTGCCAGCAGCCAAGCTATCGGACAGGGCCACGAGCAGTACTTC.

This clonotype was counted once. This chain connects TRBV27 to TRBJ2-7, with a weak D call TRBD1 (6 bases). Deletions cut 1 base from V and 4 bases from J, with 11 bases between. The CDR3 sequence is 14 residues long. Germline V CDR1 and CDR2: MNHEY, SMNVEV (reference sequence). The CDR3 DNA reads TGTGCCAGCAGTTTATTGGGGACACCATACGAGCAGTACTTC. It yields the protein CASSLLGTPYEQYF.

There are many counts of this clonotype. V is TRBV15 and J is TRBJ1-5; D is uncertain. The germline V gene has CDR1 LNHNV and CDR2 YYDKDF (reference sequence). V was clipped by 0 bases and J by 5 bases, with 8 bases between them. The CDR3 runs to 14 residues. This CDR3 reads CATSRDGLDQPQHF. CDR3 nucleotide sequence: TGTGCCACCAGCAGAGATGGTCTCGATCAGCCCCAGCATTTT.

The table lists this clonotype with many counts. CDR3 sequence reads: CASSFSQNTEAFF. The CDR3 bases are TGTGCCAGCAGCTTTTCTCAGAACACTGAAGCTTTCTTT. The chain couples TRBV11-2 to TRBJ1-1; D remains unclear. The CDR3 is made up of 13 amino acids. CDR1 and CDR2 from the germline V gene are SGHAT and FQNNGV. Deletions cut 3 bases from V and 1 base from J, with 6 bases between.

This clonotype was counted ten times or more. The chain links TRBV5-4 to TRBJ2-7, with TRBD1 matching over 10 bases. The J segment lost 5 bases and the V segment lost 3 bases, leaving 8 bases of the junction unmatched. The CDR3 loop spans 15 amino acids. Germline V gene lookup returns CDR1 SGHNT and CDR2 YYREEE (reference sequence). For the CDR3, the DNA is TGTGCCAGCAGCTCCTCAGACAGGGGGCTTGACGAGCAGTACTTC. Amino acid sequence: CASSSSDRGLDEQYF.

This clonotype was detected only a few times. This chain joins TRBV6-1 and TRBJ1-1; D gene uncertain. The germline CDR1 and CDR2 sequences are MNHNS and SASEGT. V gave up 6 bases and J gave up 3 bases, with 11 bases separating them. The CDR3 runs to 13 residues. The CDR3 reads CASSPREHTEAFF. The CDR3 bases are TGTGCCAGCAGCCCCCGGGAGCACACTGAAGCTTTCTTT.

This clonotype came up a few times. This chain links TRBV2 with TRBJ2-1, with 7 positions matching TRBD2. The V and J ends lost 4 bases and 4 bases, in that order; junction bases with no gene match: 7. The CDR3 totals 15 residues. Germline V CDR1 and CDR2: SNHLY, FYNNEI. CDR3 loop: CASSGLAATYNEQFF. DNA of the CDR3: TGTGCCAGCAGTGGGCTAGCGGCCACTTACAATGAGCAGTTCTTC.

Remarks on this clonotype: This may stem from a read error, because a much larger clone lies one nucleotide away. V and J are TRBV5-6 and TRBJ1-2; maybe TRBD1 (5 bases). The germline gives CDR1 SGHDT, CDR2 YYEEEE. This CDR3 has 17 amino acids. Trimming took 5 bases from V and 4 from J, leaving 24 bases between them. The CDR3 sequence: CASRILDSGLGLYGYTF. The CDR3 DNA follows: TGTGCCAGCAGAATTCTCGACAGTGGGTTGGGGCTCTATGGCTACACCTTC.

In its sample, this clonotype was seen many times. The J gene is TRBJ1-2, the V gene TRBV12-3 or TRBV12-4, with a tentative D call TRBD1 (6 bases). Trimming removed 5 bases at V and 5 bases at J, with 18 bases between. The CDR3 consists of 15 residues. This CDR3 reads CASSQNGGRRYGYTF. CDR3 sequence (DNA): TGTGCCAGCAGTCAAAATGGGGGGCGCAGGTATGGCTACACCTTC.

J is TRBJ2-5 and V is TRBV10-3; no reliable D call. The CDR3 runs to 13 residues. The V end lost 6 bases, the J end lost 5 bases, and 13 bases lay between the germline ends. CDR1 and CDR2 from the germline V gene are ENHRY and SYGVKD. CDR3 nucleotide sequence: TGTGCCATCAGCCAGGCCCCCGTGGAGACCCAGTACTTC. Translating gives CAISQAPVETQYF.